Presented here are 3 T cell receptor beta chains from one specimen sequenced in a study of T cell responses to AZD1222 COVID-19 vaccine. The table came from immunoSEQ multiplex PCR; TCRdb's copy has only in-frame clones and leaves some out. The sample has roughly 90,000 clones, more than 70% seen once. Sequences were derived from peripheral blood, sampled 28 days after the second AZD1222 dose. Every receptor here comes from an adult who received the AZD1222 COVID-19 vaccine.

V and J are TRBV19 and TRBJ1-1; 7 nucleotides align to TRBD1. The CDR3 consists of 15 residues. Germline V gene data show CDR1 as LNHDA and CDR2 as SQIVND (reference sequence). The V segment lost 6 bases and the J segment 3 bases; nucleotides outside the gene matches: 10. CDR3 coding DNA: TGTGCCAGTAGGCCTTACAGGGGTTTGGACACTGAAGCTTTCTTT. It codes for CASRPYRGLDTEAFF.

This chain links TRBV23-1 with TRBJ2-7; possibly TRBD2 for D (5 bases). TRBV23-1 is identified as an open reading frame with a role that is uncertain. CDR3 length equals 14 residues. V lost 0 bases to trimming and J lost 5 bases, with 11 bases between them. CDR3 sequence: CASSQSLRVHEQYV. The CDR3 bases are TGCGCCAGCAGTCAATCCCTGCGGGTGCACGAGCAGTACGTC.

The chain joins TRBV13 to TRBJ2-3; 9 nucleotides align to TRBD1. CDR1 is PRHDT and CDR2 is FYEKMQ in the germline V gene (reference sequence). The ends lost 2 bases at V and 0 bases at J; junction bases unmatched: 21. This CDR3 is 22 amino acids long. CDR3 in DNA: TGTGCCAGCAGCTTACTGTGGGGGCATAAAGGCCCGGGACAGGGTAGCACAGATACGCAGTATTTT. As protein: CASSLLWGHKGPGQGSTDTQYF. The complete variable domain, with remaining parts taken from reference TRBV13 and TRBJ2-3, reads AAGVIQSPRHLIKEKRETATLKCYPIPRHDTVYWYQQGPGQDPQFLISFYEKMQSDKGSIPDRFSAQQFSDYHSELNMSSLELGDSALYFCASSLLWGHKGPGQGSTDTQYFGPGTRLTVL.